This is a list of T cell receptor beta chains from one sample in a study of graft-versus-host responses after intestinal transplantation. Their recognized antigens are unknown. Generated by immunoSEQ multiplex PCR, the TCRdb table keeps only in-frame clones and is missing some. This table holds about 100,000 clones, roughly 87% found once. Sample: unstimulated CD4+ T cells sorted from spleen or lymph node cells, taken before transplant. Source of these receptors: a human donor who was the organ donor for an intestinal transplant. The CDR3 runs from the conserved cysteine through the conserved F or W. D genes are given only for firm matches. Size tells how often a clone was seen (once, few, many) or the class of an expanded clone, and some rows leave it out.

j_gene: TRBJ2-1; v_gene: TRBV6-5; len: 16; abundance: NA; d_gene: NA; CDR3nt: TGTGCCAGCAGTTCTCCGGTGACTAGTGTGTCCCGTGAGCAGTTCTTC; CDR3aa: CASSSPVTSVSREQFF
j_gene: TRBJ2-1; v_gene: TRBV6-1; len: 16; abundance: NA; d_gene: TRBD2; CDR3nt: TGTGCCAGCAGTGAACCGGGAGCGGGGCCTACGAATGAGCAGTTCTTC; CDR3aa: CASSEPGAGPTNEQFF
j_gene: TRBJ1-6; v_gene: TRBV5-4; len: 14; abundance: NA; d_gene: NA; CDR3nt: TGTGCCAGCAGCGTCCCGGGCTATAATTCACCCCTCCACTTT; CDR3aa: CASSVPGYNSPLHF
j_gene: TRBJ2-5; v_gene: TRBV2; len: 15; abundance: NA; d_gene: TRBD2; CDR3nt: TGTGCCAGCAGTGACGGGCTAGCGGGGTCAGAGACCCAGTACTTC; CDR3aa: CASSDGLAGSETQYF
j_gene: TRBJ1-5; v_gene: TRBV19; len: 15; abundance: NA; d_gene: NA; CDR3nt: TGTGCCAGTAGTAGGAGAGGGGACACCAATCAGCCCCAGCATTTT; CDR3aa: CASSRRGDTNQPQHF
j_gene: TRBJ1-1; v_gene: TRBV10-3; len: 13; abundance: few; d_gene: NA; CDR3nt: TGTGCCATCAGTGAGTCGCAGGTACCTGAAGCTTTCTTT; CDR3aa: CAISESQVPEAFF
j_gene: TRBJ1-6; v_gene: TRBV30; len: 15; abundance: NA; d_gene: NA; CDR3nt: TGTGCCTGGAGCCGTACGGGACGTGGAAATTCACCCCTCCACTTT; CDR3aa: CAWSRTGRGNSPLHF
j_gene: TRBJ1-1; v_gene: TRBV9; len: 13; abundance: NA; d_gene: NA; CDR3nt: TGTGCCAGCAGCGTAGGTAGACAGGCTGAAGCTTTCTTT; CDR3aa: CASSVGRQAEAFF
j_gene: TRBJ1-2; v_gene: TRBV6-6; len: 15; abundance: few; d_gene: NA; CDR3nt: TGTGCCAGCAGTTACTCGTTTGGAACAAGCTATGGCTACACCTTC; CDR3aa: CASSYSFGTSYGYTF
j_gene: TRBJ2-3; v_gene: TRBV5-6; len: 16; abundance: NA; d_gene: TRBD1; CDR3nt: TGTGCCAGCAGCTTGGGGGACAGGGGGTACCCAGATACGCAGTATTTT; CDR3aa: CASSLGDRGYPDTQYF
j_gene: TRBJ1-1; v_gene: TRBV19; len: 16; abundance: NA; d_gene: NA; CDR3nt: TGTGCCAGTAGTACGAGGACGGGCGTCCGAAGCACTGAAGCTTTCTTT; CDR3aa: CASSTRTGVRSTEAFF
j_gene: TRBJ1-4; v_gene: TRBV6-1; len: 14; abundance: once; d_gene: TRBD1; CDR3nt: TGTGCCAGCAGTGGGAACAGGGGAAGGGAAAAACTGTTTTTT; CDR3aa: CASSGNRGREKLFF
j_gene: TRBJ1-5; v_gene: TRBV11-2; len: 13; abundance: NA; d_gene: NA; CDR3nt: TGTGCCAGCAGCTTAGAGAGCAATCAGCCCCAGCATTTT; CDR3aa: CASSLESNQPQHF
j_gene: TRBJ1-1; v_gene: TRBV28; len: 17; abundance: once; d_gene: TRBD1; CDR3nt: TGTGCCAGCAGTCCCCTTATGACAGGGCCCATGAACACTGAAGCTTTCTTT; CDR3aa: CASSPLMTGPMNTEAFF
j_gene: TRBJ1-3; v_gene: TRBV9; len: 14; abundance: NA; d_gene: NA; CDR3nt: TGTGCCAGCAGCGTAGAGGGTGATGGAAACACCATATATTTT; CDR3aa: CASSVEGDGNTIYF
j_gene: TRBJ2-1; v_gene: TRBV5-8; len: 16; abundance: NA; d_gene: NA; CDR3nt: TGTGCCAGCAGCTCGCAGGTTATTGGAGGGGCCAATGAGCAGTTCTTC; CDR3aa: CASSSQVIGGANEQFF
j_gene: TRBJ2-5; v_gene: TRBV5-4; len: 14; abundance: NA; d_gene: TRBD2; CDR3nt: TGTGCCAGCAGCTTCGGGGGGGCCCGAGAGACCCAGTACTTC; CDR3aa: CASSFGGARETQYF
j_gene: TRBJ2-1; v_gene: TRBV5-6; len: 17; abundance: NA; d_gene: TRBD2; CDR3nt: TGTGCCAGCAGCCGAGGGACTAGCGGGGGGGCGTGGCATGAGCAGTTCTTC; CDR3aa: CASSRGTSGGAWHEQFF